The entry below gives a single TCR beta chain sequence along with its context. As yet, its antigen is unknown. The entry originates in a study of T cell repertoires in cytomegalovirus infection. Study conclusions and caveats: HLA-C-restricted TCR beta clonotypes specific for CMV led the ex vivo response.

Each CDR3 protein gets one entry after TCRdb re-called the reads with MiXCR. The data contain around 71,000 distinct CDR3 sequences, 40% of them singletons. This clonotype was sampled from a human donor in good health (CMV status not recorded). Some clones in this sample may be carry-over from other donors' samples. Material: CD8+ T cells from cultured PBMCs, obtained from culture after CMV antigen stimulation.

The CDR3 protein is CASSLGEGGDWNEQFF. CDR3 bases: TGTGCCAGTAGTCTGGGGGAAGGGGGCGATTGGAATGAGCAGTTCTTC. The chain links TRBV19 to TRBJ2-1; 7 positions agree with TRBD1. The CDR3 has 16 residues. Trimming took 5 bases from V and 7 from J; bases not matched to a gene: 14. Per the germline V gene, CDR1 is LNHDA and CDR2 is SQIVND (reference sequence). Variable domain in full (rest from reference TRBV19 and TRBJ2-1): DGGITQSPKYLFRKEGQNVTLSCEQNLNHDAMYWYRQDPGQGLRLIYYSQIVNDFQKGDIAEGYSVSREKKESFPLTVTSAQKNPTAFYLCASSLGEGGDWNEQFFGPGTRLTVL.